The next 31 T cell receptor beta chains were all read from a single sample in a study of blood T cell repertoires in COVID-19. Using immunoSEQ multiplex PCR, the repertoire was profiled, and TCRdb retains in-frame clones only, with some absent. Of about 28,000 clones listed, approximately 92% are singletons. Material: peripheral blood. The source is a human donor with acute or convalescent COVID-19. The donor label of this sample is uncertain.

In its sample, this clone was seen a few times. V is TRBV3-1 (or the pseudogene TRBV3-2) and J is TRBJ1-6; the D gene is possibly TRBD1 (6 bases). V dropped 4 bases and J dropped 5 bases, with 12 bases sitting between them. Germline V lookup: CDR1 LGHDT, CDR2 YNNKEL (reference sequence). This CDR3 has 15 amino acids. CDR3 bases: TGTGCCAGCAGCCTGTTGGACAGTAATAATTCACCCCTCCACTTT. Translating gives CASSLLDSNNSPLHF.

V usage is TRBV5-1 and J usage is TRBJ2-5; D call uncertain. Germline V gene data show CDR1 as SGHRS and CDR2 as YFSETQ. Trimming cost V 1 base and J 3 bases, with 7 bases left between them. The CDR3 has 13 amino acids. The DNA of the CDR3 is TGCGCCAGCAGCTTGATAGCTGAAGAGACCCAGTACTTC. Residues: CASSLIAEETQYF.

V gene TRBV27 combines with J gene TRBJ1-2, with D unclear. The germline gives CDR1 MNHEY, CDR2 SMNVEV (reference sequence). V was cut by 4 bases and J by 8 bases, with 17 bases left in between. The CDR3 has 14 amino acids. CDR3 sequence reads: CASSSNGGSRGYTF. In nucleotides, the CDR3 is TGTGCCAGCAGTTCAAACGGAGGCTCTCGGGGCTACACCTTC.

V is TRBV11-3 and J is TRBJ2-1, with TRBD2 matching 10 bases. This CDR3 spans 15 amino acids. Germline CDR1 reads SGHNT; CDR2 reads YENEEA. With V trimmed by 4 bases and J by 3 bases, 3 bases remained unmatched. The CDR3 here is CASSSQRGGYNEQFF. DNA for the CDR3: TGTGCCAGCAGCTCCCAGCGGGGGGGCTACAATGAGCAGTTCTTC.

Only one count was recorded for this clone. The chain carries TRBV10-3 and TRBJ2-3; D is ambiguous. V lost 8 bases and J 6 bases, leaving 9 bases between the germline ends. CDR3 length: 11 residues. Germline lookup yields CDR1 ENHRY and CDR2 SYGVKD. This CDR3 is CAIAYLDTQYF. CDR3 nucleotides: TGTGCCATCGCCTACTTGGATACGCAGTATTTT.

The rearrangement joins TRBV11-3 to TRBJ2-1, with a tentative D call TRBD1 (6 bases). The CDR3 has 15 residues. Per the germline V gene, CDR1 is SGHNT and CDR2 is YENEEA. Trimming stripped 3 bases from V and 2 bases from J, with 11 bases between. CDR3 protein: CASSLQGGPYNEQFF. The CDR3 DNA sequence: TGTGCCAGCAGCTTGCAAGGGGGTCCCTACAATGAGCAGTTCTTC. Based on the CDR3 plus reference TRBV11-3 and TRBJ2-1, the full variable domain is EAGVVQSPRYKIIEKKQPVAFWCNPISGHNTLYWYLQNLGQGPELLIRYENEEAVDDSQLPKDRFSAERLKGVDSTLKIQPAELGDSAVYLCASSLQGGPYNEQFFGPGTRLTVL.

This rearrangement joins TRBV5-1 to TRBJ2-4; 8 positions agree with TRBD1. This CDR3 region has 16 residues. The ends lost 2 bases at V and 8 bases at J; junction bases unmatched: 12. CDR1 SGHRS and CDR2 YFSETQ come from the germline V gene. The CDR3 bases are TGCGCCAGCAGCTTATCCCGGACAGGGCCTTTGGACATTCAGTACTTC. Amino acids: CASSLSRTGPLDIQYF. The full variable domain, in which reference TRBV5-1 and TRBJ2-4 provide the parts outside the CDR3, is KAGVTQTPRYLIKTRGQQVTLSCSPISGHRSVSWYQQTPGQGLQFLFEYFSETQRNKGNFPGRFSGRQFSNSRSEMNVSTLELGDSALYLCASSLSRTGPLDIQYFGAGTRLSVL.

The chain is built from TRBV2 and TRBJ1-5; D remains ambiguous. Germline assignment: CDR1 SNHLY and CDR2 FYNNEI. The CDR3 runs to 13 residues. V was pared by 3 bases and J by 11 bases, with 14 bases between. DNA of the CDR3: TGTGCCAGCAGTGATTTGAGGGAAAGGGCCCAGCATTTT. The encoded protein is CASSDLRERAQHF.

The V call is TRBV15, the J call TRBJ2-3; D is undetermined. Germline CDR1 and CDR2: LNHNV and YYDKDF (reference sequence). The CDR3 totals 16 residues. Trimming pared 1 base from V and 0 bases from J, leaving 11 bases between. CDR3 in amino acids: CATSRGSDHSTDTQYF. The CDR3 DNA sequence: TGTGCCACCAGCAGAGGGAGCGACCATAGCACAGATACGCAGTATTTT. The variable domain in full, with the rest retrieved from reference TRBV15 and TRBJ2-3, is DAMVIQNPRYQVTQFGKPVTLSCSQTLNHNVMYWYQQKSSQAPKLLFHYYDKDFNNEADTPDNFQSRRPNTSFCFLDIRSPGLGDTAMYLCATSRGSDHSTDTQYFGPGTRLTVL.

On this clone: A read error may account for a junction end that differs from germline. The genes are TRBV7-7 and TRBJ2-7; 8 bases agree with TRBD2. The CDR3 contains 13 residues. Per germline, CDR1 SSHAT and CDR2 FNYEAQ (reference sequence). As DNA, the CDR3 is TGTGCTAGCAGCCCCGGACTAGCACACGAGCAGTACTTC. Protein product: CASSPGLAHEQYF.

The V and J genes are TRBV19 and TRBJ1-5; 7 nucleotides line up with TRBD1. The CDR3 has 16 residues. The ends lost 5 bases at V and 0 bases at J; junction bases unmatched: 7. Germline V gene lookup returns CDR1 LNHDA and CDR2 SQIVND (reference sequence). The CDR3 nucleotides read TGTGCCAGTAGTTCCGGGACAGTAAATAGCAATCAGCCCCAGCATTTT. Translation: CASSSGTVNSNQPQHF.

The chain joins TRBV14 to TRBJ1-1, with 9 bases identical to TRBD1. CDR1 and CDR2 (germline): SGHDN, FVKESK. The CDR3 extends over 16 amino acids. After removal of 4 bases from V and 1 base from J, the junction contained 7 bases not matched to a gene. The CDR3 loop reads CASSPRTGVSNTEAFF. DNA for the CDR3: TGTGCCAGCAGCCCGAGGACAGGGGTTTCGAACACTGAAGCTTTCTTT.

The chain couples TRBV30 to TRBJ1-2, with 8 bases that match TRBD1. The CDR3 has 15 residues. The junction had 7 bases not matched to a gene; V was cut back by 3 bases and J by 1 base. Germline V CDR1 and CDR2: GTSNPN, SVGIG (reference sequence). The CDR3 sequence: CAWRLGQANNYGYTF. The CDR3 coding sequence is TGTGCCTGGAGGCTGGGACAGGCGAATAACTATGGCTACACCTTC. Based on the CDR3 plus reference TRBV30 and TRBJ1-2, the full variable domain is SQTIHQWPATLVQPVGSPLSLECTVEGTSNPNLYWYRQAAGRGLQLLFYSVGIGQISSEVPQNLSASRPQDRQFILSSKKLLLSDSGFYLCAWRLGQANNYGYTFGSGTRLTVV.

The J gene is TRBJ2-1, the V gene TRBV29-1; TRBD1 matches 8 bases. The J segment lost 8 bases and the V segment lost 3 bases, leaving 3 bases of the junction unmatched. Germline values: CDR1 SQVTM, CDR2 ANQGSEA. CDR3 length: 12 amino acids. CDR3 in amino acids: CSVEQGADEQFF. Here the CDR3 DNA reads TGCAGCGTTGAGCAGGGGGCTGATGAGCAGTTCTTC.

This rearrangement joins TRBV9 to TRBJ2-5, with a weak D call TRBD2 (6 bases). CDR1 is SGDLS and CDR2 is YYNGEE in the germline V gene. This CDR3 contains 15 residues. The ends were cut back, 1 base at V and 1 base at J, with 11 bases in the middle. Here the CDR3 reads CASSVLSGFQETQYF. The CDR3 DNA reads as TGTGCCAGCAGCGTACTTAGCGGATTCCAAGAGACCCAGTACTTC.

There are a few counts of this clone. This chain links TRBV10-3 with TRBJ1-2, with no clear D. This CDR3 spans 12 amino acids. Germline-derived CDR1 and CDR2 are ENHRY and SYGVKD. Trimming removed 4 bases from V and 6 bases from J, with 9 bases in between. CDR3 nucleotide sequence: TGTGCCATCAGTGGGACTAGGGATGGCTACACCTTC. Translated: CAISGTRDGYTF.

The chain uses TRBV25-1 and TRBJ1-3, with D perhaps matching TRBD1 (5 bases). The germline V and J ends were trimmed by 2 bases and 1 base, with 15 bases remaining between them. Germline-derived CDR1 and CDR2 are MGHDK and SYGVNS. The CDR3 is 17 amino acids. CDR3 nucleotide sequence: TGTGCCAGCAGTGAAGGGGGGTGGGTTCCATCTGGAAACACCATATATTTT. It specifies CASSEGGWVPSGNTIYF.

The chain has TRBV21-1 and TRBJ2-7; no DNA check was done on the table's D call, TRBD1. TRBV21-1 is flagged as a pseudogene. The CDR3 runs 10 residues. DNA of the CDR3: TGTGCCGGGGGACAGTACGAGCAGTACTTC. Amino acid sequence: CAGGQYEQYF.

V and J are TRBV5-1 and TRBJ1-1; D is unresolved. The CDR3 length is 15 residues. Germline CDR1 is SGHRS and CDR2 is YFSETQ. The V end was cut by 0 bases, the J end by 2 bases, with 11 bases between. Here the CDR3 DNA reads TGCGCCAGCAGCTTGGCCGCGGGGTACAACACTGAAGCTTTCTTT. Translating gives CASSLAAGYNTEAFF.

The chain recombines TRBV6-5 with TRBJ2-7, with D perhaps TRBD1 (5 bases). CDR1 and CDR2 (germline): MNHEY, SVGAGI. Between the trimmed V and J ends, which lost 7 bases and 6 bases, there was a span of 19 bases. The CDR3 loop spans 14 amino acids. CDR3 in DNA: TGTGCCAGCACCTTGACAGTCGGCGTTGGCGAGCAGTACTTC. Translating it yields CASTLTVGVGEQYF.

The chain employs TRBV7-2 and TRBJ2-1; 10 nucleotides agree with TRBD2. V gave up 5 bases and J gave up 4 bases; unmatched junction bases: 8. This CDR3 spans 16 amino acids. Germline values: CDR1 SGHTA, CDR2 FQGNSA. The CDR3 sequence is CASSLSSGGTYNEQFF. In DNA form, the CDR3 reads TGTGCCAGCAGCCTCTCTAGCGGGGGTACATACAATGAGCAGTTCTTC.

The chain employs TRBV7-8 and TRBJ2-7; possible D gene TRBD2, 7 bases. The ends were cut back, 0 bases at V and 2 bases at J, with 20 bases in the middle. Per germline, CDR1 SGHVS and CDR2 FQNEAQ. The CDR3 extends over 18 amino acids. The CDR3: CASSLAGGAGIPPYEQYV. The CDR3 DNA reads TGTGCCAGCAGCTTAGCTGGGGGGGCGGGGATACCTCCCTACGAGCAGTACGTC.

CDR3 DNA sequence: TGTGCCAGCAGTTACCTCGTCGGGGGGGCAAGGAGCACTGAAGCTTTCTTT. This sequence encodes CASSYLVGGARSTEAFF. The rearrangement uses TRBV6-2 or TRBV6-3 and TRBJ1-1, with TRBD1 as a possible D gene (6 bases). Trimming stripped 2 bases from V and 4 bases from J, with 20 bases between. The V gene's germline CDR1 is MNHEY and CDR2 SVGEGT. The CDR3 length is 17 residues.

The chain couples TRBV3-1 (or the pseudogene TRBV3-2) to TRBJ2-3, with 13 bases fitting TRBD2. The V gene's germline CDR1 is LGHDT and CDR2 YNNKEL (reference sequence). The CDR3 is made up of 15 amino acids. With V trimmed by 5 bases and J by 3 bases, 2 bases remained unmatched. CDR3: CASSSGLAGTDTQYF. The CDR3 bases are TGTGCCAGCAGCTCGGGACTAGCGGGAACAGATACGCAGTATTTT.

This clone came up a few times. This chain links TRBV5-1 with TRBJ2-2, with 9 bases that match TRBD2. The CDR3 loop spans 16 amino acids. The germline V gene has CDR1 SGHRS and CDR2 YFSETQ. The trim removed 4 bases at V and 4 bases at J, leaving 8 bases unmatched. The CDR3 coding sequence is TGCGCCAGCAGCCAGCTAGCGGGACCCTCCACCGGGGAGCTGTTTTTT. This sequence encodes CASSQLAGPSTGELFF.

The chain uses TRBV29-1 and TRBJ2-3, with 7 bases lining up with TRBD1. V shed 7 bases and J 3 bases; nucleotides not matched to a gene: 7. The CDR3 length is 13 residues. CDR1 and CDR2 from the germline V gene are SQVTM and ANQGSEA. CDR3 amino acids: CSGEKTGTDTQYF. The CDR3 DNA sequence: TGCAGCGGAGAAAAGACAGGGACAGATACGCAGTATTTT.

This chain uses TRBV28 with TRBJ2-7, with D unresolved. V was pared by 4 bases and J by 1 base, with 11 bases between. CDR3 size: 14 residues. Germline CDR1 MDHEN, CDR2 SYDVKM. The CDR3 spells CASSSPRGSYEQYF. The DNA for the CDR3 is TGTGCCAGCAGTTCCCCCCGAGGTTCCTACGAGCAGTACTTC.

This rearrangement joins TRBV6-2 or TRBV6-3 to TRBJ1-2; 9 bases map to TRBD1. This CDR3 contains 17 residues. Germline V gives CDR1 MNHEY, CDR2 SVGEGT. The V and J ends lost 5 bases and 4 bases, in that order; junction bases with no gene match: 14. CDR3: CASSRGPTGGRTYGYTF. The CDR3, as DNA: TGTGCCAGCAGTCGCGGCCCGACAGGGGGTAGGACCTATGGCTACACCTTC.

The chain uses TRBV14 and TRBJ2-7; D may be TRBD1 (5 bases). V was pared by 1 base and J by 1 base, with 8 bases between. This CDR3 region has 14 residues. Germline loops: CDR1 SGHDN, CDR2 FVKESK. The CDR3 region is CASSQAQGSYEQYF. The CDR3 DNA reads TGTGCCAGCAGCCAAGCTCAGGGATCCTACGAGCAGTACTTC.

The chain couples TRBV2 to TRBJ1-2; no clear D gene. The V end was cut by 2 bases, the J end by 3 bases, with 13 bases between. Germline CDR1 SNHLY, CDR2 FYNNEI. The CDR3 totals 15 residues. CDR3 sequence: CASSERRNEDYGYTF. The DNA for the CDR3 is TGTGCCAGCAGTGAACGACGGAATGAGGACTATGGCTACACCTTC. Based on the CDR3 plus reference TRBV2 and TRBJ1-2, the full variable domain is EPEVTQTPSHQVTQMGQEVILRCVPISNHLYFYWYRQILGQKVEFLVSFYNNEISEKSEIFDDQFSVERPDGSNFTLKIRSTKLEDSAMYFCASSERRNEDYGYTFGSGTRLTVV.

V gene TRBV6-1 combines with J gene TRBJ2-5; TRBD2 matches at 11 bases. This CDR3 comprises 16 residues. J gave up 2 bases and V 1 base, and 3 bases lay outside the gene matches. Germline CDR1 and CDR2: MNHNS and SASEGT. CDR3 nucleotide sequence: TGTGCCAGCAGTGAAGGAACTAGCGGGGGTCAAGAGACCCAGTACTTC. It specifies CASSEGTSGGQETQYF.